This TCR beta chain came from a study of T cells expressing NK-cell markers. Study background: The authors sequenced eight donors, of whom seven were HCMV-seropositive and one was seronegative.

CDR1 is SGHDN, CDR2 FVKESK, per germline. The CDR3 sequence is 19 residues long. TCRdb re-called the 5' RACE reads and catalogs CDR3 proteins one per entry, DNA excluded. The sample data list 150,000 or so distinct CDR3 sequences. Material for sequencing was blood T cells: a sorted CD56 or NKG2C T cell subset, CD4+ or CD8+ T cells, or bulk PBMC T cells (not recorded which). The J gene is TRBJ2-2, the V gene TRBV14; there is no DNA to check the TCRdb D call of TRBD2. The TCR was taken from a woman between 45 and 65 years old in good health. CDR3 loop: CASSPLRGGSGGNTGELFF.